This record looks at one T cell receptor beta chain sequence and its context. Its specificity is unknown. With the Oncomine TCR Beta short-read assay, DNA from cultured CD4+ T cells was sequenced. TCRdb itself ran the PCR reads through MiXCR, one entry per CDR3 protein. The data contain some 15,000 distinct CDR3 sequences, about 50% of them singletons. This specimen belongs to a study of vaccination and CD4 T cells after COVID-19. Study overall: The convalescents included six males and four females, and among them two were Hispanic while seven were Caucasian. Samples were taken after vaccination, a median of around 78 days after dose two, with a range of 14 to 241. With a range of 35 to 161, the median interval from diagnosis to drawing post-COVID samples was approximately 100 days.

Germline lookup yields CDR1 SNHLY and CDR2 FYNNEI. V shed 5 bases and J shed 1 base, with 12 bases lying between them. This CDR3 contains 15 residues. Treatment of the sample: approximately 10-day PBMC culture with coronavirus spike peptide pools or control peptides (ViraFEST assay). Per-well cultures of 2 million or so PBMCs received 8 to 10 IU/ml IL-2 and approximately 9.1 ug/ml peptide pools. This sequence was found in a human donor who had recovered from COVID-19. The chain has TRBV2 and TRBJ1-3; the D is unclear. The sample comprised CD4+ T cells from blood, cultured in vitro. DNA for the CDR3: TGTGCCAGCAGTCTAGTCAGGATGTCTGGAAACACCATATATTTT. It yields the protein CASSLVRMSGNTIYF.